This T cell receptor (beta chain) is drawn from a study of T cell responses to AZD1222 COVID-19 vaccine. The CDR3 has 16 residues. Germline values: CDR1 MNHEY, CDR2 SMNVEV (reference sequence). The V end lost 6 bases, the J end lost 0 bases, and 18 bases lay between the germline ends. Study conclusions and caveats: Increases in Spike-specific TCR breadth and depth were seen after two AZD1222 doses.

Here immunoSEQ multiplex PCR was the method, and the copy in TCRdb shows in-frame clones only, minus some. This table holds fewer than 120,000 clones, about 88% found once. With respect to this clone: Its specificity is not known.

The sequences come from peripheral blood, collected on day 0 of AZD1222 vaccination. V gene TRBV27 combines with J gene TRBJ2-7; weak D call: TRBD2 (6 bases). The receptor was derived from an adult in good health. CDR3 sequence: CASRGGKGRFSYEQYF. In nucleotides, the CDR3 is TGTGCCAGCAGGGGGGGTAAGGGCCGATTCTCCTACGAGCAGTACTTC.